This TCR beta chain emerged from a study of blood T cells in healthy people across ages. Germline V gene lookup returns CDR1 DFQATT and CDR2 SNEGSKA (reference sequence). Trimming left V 0 bases short and J 4 bases short, with 16 bases between. The CDR3 runs 15 residues. Using a J-beta primer mix together with a sample-barcoded 5' primer, a second PCR was run for about 6 to 11 cycles. Via MiXCR, TCRdb re-called the 5' RACE reads, giving one row per CDR3 protein. The table records about 1.6 million distinct CDR3 sequences, about 31% of them present only once. A few counts support this clonotype. The receptor's source is a woman aged 25 to 39 in good health. Sequenced input: blood. The chain recombines TRBV20-1 with TRBJ2-7; D remains ambiguous. The CDR3 region has the DNA TGCAGTGCTAGAGACCAAACGTTAGCAGGTTACGAGCAGTACTTC. Amino acid sequence: CSARDQTLAGYEQYF.